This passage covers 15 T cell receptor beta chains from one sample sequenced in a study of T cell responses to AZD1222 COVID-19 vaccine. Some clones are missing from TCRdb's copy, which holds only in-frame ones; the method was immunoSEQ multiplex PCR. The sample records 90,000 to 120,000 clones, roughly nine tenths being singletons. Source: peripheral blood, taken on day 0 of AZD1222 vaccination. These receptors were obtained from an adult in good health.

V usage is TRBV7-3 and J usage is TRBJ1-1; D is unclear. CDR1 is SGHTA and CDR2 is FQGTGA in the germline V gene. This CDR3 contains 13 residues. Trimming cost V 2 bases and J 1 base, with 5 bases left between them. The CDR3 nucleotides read TGTGCCAGCAGCTTATTCCCGAACACTGAAGCTTTCTTT. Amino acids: CASSLFPNTEAFF.

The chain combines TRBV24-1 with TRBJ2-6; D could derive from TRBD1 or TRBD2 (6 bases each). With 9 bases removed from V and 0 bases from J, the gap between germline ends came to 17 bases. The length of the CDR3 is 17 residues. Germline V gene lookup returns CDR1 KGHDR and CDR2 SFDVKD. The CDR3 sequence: CATGRDTAFSGANVLTF. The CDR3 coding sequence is TGTGCCACCGGGCGGGACACTGCTTTCTCTGGGGCCAACGTCCTGACTTTC.

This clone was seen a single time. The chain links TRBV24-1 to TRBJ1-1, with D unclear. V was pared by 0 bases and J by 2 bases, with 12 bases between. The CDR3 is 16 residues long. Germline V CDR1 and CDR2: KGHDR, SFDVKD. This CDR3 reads CATSDLQEGGNTEAFF. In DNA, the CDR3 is TGTGCCACCAGTGATTTGCAAGAGGGAGGAAACACTGAAGCTTTCTTT.

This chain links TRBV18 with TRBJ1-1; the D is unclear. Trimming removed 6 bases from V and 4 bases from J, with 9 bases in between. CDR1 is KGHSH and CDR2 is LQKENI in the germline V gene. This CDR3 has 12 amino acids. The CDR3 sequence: CASSHGFTEAFF. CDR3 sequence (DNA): TGTGCCAGCTCCCACGGATTCACTGAAGCTTTCTTT.

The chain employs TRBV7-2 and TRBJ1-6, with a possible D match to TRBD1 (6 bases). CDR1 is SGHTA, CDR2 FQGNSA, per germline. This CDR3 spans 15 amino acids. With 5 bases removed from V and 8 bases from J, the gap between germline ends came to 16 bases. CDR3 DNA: TGTGCCAGCAGCCAACAGGGACTGCGAGATTCACCCCTCCACTTT. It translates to CASSQQGLRDSPLHF.

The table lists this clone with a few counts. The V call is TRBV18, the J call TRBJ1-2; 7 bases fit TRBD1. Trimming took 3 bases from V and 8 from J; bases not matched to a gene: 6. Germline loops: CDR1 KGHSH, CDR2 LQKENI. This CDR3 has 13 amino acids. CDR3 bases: TGTGCCAGCTCACCTCGGGACAGCGAAGGCTACACCTTC. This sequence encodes CASSPRDSEGYTF.

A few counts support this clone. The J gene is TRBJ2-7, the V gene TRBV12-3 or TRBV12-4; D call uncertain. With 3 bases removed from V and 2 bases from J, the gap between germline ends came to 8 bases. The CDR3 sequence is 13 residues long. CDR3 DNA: TGTGCCAGCAGTTTGTCACCCACCTACGAGCAGTACTTC. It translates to CASSLSPTYEQYF.

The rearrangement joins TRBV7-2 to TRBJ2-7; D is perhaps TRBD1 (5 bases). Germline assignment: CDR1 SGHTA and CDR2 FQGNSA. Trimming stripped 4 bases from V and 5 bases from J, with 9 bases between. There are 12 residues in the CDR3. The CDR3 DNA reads TGTGCCAGCAGCTCCTGGGGCAACGAGCAGTACTTC. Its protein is CASSSWGNEQYF.

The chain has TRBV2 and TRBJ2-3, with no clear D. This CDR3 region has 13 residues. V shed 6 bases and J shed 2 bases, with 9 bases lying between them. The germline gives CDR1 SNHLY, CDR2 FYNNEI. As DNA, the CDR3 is TGTGCCAGCAGGGAGAGTCACACAGATACGCAGTATTTT. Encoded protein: CASRESHTDTQYF.

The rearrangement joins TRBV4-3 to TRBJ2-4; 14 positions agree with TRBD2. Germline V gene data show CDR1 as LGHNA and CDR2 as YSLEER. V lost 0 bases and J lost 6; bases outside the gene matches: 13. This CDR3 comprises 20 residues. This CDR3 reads CASSQELSFLGTSGRNIQYF. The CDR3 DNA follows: TGCGCCAGCAGCCAAGAATTATCGTTTCTGGGGACTAGCGGGAGAAACATTCAGTACTTC.

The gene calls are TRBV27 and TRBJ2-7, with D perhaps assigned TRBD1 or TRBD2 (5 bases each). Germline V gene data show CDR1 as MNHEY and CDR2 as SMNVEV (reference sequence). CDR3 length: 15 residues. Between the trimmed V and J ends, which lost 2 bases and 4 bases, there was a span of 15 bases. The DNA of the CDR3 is TGTGCCAGCAGTTTAACTTCCGGGACCGAATACGAGCAGTACTTC. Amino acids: CASSLTSGTEYEQYF.

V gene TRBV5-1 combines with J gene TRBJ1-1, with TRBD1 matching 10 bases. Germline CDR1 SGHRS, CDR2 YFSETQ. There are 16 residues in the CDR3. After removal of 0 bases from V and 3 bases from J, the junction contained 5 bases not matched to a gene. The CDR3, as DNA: TGCGCCAGCAGCTTGGCACCCGGGACAGGGGACACTGAAGCTTTCTTT. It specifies CASSLAPGTGDTEAFF.

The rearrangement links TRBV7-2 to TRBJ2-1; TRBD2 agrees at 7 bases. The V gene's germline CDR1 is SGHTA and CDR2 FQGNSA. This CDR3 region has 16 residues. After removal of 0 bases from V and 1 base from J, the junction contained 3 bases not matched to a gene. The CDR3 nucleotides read TGTGCCAGCAGCTTAGCAGCGGGATGGTCCTACAATGAGCAGTTCTTC. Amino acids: CASSLAAGWSYNEQFF.

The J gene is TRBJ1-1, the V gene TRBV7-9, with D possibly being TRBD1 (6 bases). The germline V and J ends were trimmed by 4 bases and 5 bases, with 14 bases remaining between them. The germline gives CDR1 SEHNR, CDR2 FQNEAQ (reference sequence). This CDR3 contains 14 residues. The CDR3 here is CASSSQGEGTEAFF. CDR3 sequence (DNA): TGTGCCAGCAGCTCACAGGGTGAGGGAACTGAAGCTTTCTTT.

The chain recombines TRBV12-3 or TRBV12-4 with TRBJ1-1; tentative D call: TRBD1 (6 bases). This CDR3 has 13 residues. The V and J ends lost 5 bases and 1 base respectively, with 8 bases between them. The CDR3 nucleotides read TGTGCCAGCAGTCAACAGGGGAACACTGAAGCTTTCTTT. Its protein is CASSQQGNTEAFF.